These 31 T cell receptor beta chains share one sample of origin, sequenced in a study of shared clonotypes between healthy human individuals. Clones were sequenced by immunoSEQ multiplex PCR, and TCRdb holds only the in-frame ones, with some missing. The table includes 450,000 to 500,000 clones, about 85% detected once. The specimen was PBMCs. These receptors were taken from a woman aged 40 to 50 in good health. Some clones in this sample may be carry-over from other donors' samples.

The J gene is TRBJ2-1, the V gene TRBV7-9, with D uncertain. CDR3 length: 15 residues. V was clipped by 3 bases and J by 0 bases, with 9 bases between them. Per germline, CDR1 SEHNR and CDR2 FQNEAQ (reference sequence). In DNA form, the CDR3 reads TGTGCCAGCAGCTTTATGGCAGGCTCCTACAATGAGCAGTTCTTC. Residues: CASSFMAGSYNEQFF.

The chain joins TRBV30 to TRBJ1-1; TRBD1 is a possible D gene (6 bases). Germline-derived CDR1 and CDR2 are GTSNPN and SVGIG (reference sequence). The ends were cut back, 0 bases at V and 4 bases at J, with 9 bases in the middle. This CDR3 has 13 amino acids. The DNA for the CDR3 is TGTGCCTGGAGTGTAGCAGGGGCCACTGAAGCTTTCTTT. It is translated as CAWSVAGATEAFF.

The CDR3 is CASTLRGANTGELFF. Here the CDR3 DNA reads TGCGCCAGCACCCTCAGGGGGGCGAACACCGGGGAGCTGTTTTTT. The chain is built from TRBV5-1 and TRBJ2-2, with D possibly being TRBD1 (7 bases). V lost 6 bases to trimming and J lost 0 bases, with 12 bases between them. The CDR3 runs to 15 residues. CDR1 is SGHRS and CDR2 is YFSETQ in the germline V gene.

CDR3 amino acids: CASSQSGDSLQETQYF. CDR3 bases: TGCGCCAGCAGCCAAAGTGGGGACAGTCTCCAAGAGACCCAGTACTTC. J is TRBJ2-5 and V is TRBV4-1; 7 bases are shared with TRBD1. The V and J ends lost 2 bases and 1 base, in that order; junction bases with no gene match: 7. The germline V gene has CDR1 MGHRA and CDR2 YSYEKL. The CDR3 extends over 16 amino acids.

The chain links TRBV7-2 to TRBJ2-1, with TRBD1 identical over 9 bases. Unmatched junction bases numbered 9, after V lost 7 bases and J lost 5 bases. The germline V gene encodes CDR1 SGHTA and CDR2 FQGNSA. The CDR3 has 15 amino acids. CDR3 region: CASTLEQGADNEQFF. The CDR3 nucleotides are TGTGCCAGCACCCTCGAACAGGGGGCGGACAATGAGCAGTTCTTC.

Points on this clone: One base separates it from a far larger clone, so it is likely a read error. At the DNA level, this CDR3 is encoded by other sequences in the same sample as well. V and J are TRBV4-3 and TRBJ1-2; possibly TRBD1 for D (5 bases). This CDR3 is 17 amino acids long. Germline CDR1 is LGHNA and CDR2 is YSLEER. In DNA, the CDR3 is TGCGCCAGCAGCCAACACGGGACCCACGGGCTCTCGGGTGGCCACACCTTC. This codes for CASSQHGTHGLSGGHTF.

This sequence joins TRBV28 and TRBJ1-4, with 7 bases lining up with TRBD1. J was trimmed by 1 base and V by 3 bases; bases with no gene match: 11. The CDR3 covers 18 residues. CDR1 is MDHEN and CDR2 is SYDVKM in the germline V gene. The CDR3 reads CASSFRTGASGTNEKLFF. In nucleotides, the CDR3 is TGTGCCAGCAGTTTCAGGACAGGAGCGTCAGGAACTAATGAAAAACTGTTTTTT.

Note on this clone: Possible read error: a much larger clone is one base away. The chain recombines TRBV5-8 with TRBJ2-3; D is uncertain. CDR1 is SGHTS, CDR2 YDEGEE, per germline. Trimming cost V 5 bases and J 1 base, with 8 bases left between them. The CDR3 runs to 13 residues. DNA of the CDR3: TGTGCCAGCAGTACCGACGGCACAGATACGCAGTATTTT. As protein: CASSTDGTDTQYF.

The V and J genes are TRBV7-2 and TRBJ2-1; a possible D gene is TRBD2 (6 bases). Trimming left V 2 bases short and J 2 bases short, with 13 bases between. Germline V gene sequence: CDR1 SGHTA, CDR2 FQGNSA. This CDR3 region has 16 residues. The CDR3 bases are TGTGCCAGCAGCTTACCAGGCGGGATTACCTACAATGAGCAGTTCTTC. Translating it yields CASSLPGGITYNEQFF. The variable domain in full, completed from reference TRBV7-2 and TRBJ2-1, reads GAGVSQSPSNKVTEKGKDVELRCDPISGHTALYWYRQSLGQGLEFLIYFQGNSAPDKSGLPSDRFSAERTGGSVSTLTIQRTQQEDSAVYLCASSLPGGITYNEQFFGPGTRLTVL.

This clone was seen once. The chain uses TRBV6-4 and TRBJ1-1; D ambiguous. With 2 bases removed from V and 3 bases from J, the gap between germline ends came to 7 bases. The CDR3 contains 13 residues. Per germline, CDR1 MRHNA and CDR2 SNTAGT. Here the CDR3 DNA reads TGTGCCAGCAGTGACACAATGGACACTGAAGCTTTCTTT. Translating it yields CASSDTMDTEAFF.

This clone was seen only once. V gene TRBV6-6 combines with J gene TRBJ1-2, with unresolved D. Germline CDR1 MNHNY, CDR2 SVGAGI (reference sequence). This CDR3 contains 14 residues. The V and J ends lost 5 bases and 8 bases respectively, with 18 bases between them. The CDR3 DNA reads TGTGCCAGCAGTCCCTGGTCGCCCGGCAGGGGCTACACCTTC. Protein: CASSPWSPGRGYTF.

This clone was recorded only once. The rearrangement uses TRBV12-5 and TRBJ2-7; maybe TRBD1 (6 bases). Germline CDR1 LGHNT, CDR2 FRNRAP. V was cut by 8 bases and J by 2 bases, with 10 bases left in between. The CDR3 extends over 12 amino acids. The CDR3 DNA sequence: TGTGCTAGTCGAACAGGGACCTACGAGCAGTACTTC. Residues: CASRTGTYEQYF.

The rearrangement links TRBV28 to TRBJ2-4, with 7 bases that match TRBD1. From germline, CDR1 is MDHEN and CDR2 SYDVKM. This CDR3 region has 14 residues. V lost 7 bases and J lost 2; bases outside the gene matches: 5. CDR3 in amino acids: CASNTDRPKNIQYF. CDR3 coding DNA: TGTGCCAGCAACACGGACAGGCCCAAAAACATTCAGTACTTC.

This clone was picked up one time. The gene calls are TRBV27 and TRBJ1-1, with D hard to call. The CDR3 loop spans 17 amino acids. The germline V gene has CDR1 MNHEY and CDR2 SMNVEV (reference sequence). V was cut by 5 bases and J by 0 bases, with 19 bases left in between. CDR3 loop: CASSRLTSDVLNTEAFF. CDR3 nucleotide sequence: TGTGCCAGCAGTAGGCTCACGTCGGACGTCTTGAACACTGAAGCTTTCTTT.

Points on this clone: The same CDR3 is also encoded by other DNA sequences in this sample. This chain joins TRBV9 and TRBJ1-3, with D maybe TRBD1 (5 bases). V was clipped by 4 bases and J by 4 bases, with 15 bases between them. The CDR3 is made up of 15 amino acids. Germline values: CDR1 SGDLS, CDR2 YYNGEE. This CDR3 is CASSPSGGGGNTIYF. The CDR3 region has the DNA TGTGCCAGCAGCCCTAGTGGGGGAGGCGGAAACACCATATATTTT.

The chain has TRBV25-1 and TRBJ1-1, with TRBD1 identical over 7 bases. CDR1 is MGHDK and CDR2 is SYGVNS in the germline V gene. This CDR3 is 14 amino acids long. V dropped 5 bases and J dropped 4; count of bases not matched to a gene: 7. The CDR3 region is CASSKRGQATEAFF. DNA of the CDR3: TGTGCCAGCAGTAAACGCGGACAGGCCACTGAAGCTTTCTTT.

In this sample, this clone turned up once. A read error is the likely source, as a far larger clone sits one nucleotide away. V gene TRBV29-1 combines with J gene TRBJ1-5; D possibly corresponds to TRBD1 (6 bases). The germline V gene has CDR1 SQVTM and CDR2 ANQGSEA. The CDR3 is 13 amino acids. The CDR3 DNA follows: TGCAGCGTTGCCCAGGGGCCAAATCAGCCCAAGCATTTT. It translates to CSVAQGPNQPKHF.

Comment on this clone: A far more abundant clone sits one base away, making this likely a read error. The same CDR3 is also encoded by other DNA sequences in this sample. V and J are TRBV7-9 and TRBJ2-6; weak D call: TRBD1 (5 bases). This CDR3 has 14 residues. The germline V gene has CDR1 SEHNR and CDR2 FQNEAQ (reference sequence). CDR3: CASIPPSGANVLAF. Written as DNA, the CDR3 is TGTGCCAGCATCCCTCCCTCTGGGGCCAACGTCCTGGCTTTC.

The genes are TRBV5-4 and TRBJ2-3; 11 nucleotides align to TRBD2. The CDR3 consists of 15 residues. The trim removed 0 bases at V and 5 bases at J, leaving 2 bases unmatched. Germline V gene data show CDR1 as SGHNT and CDR2 as YYREEE (reference sequence). CDR3 sequence (DNA): TGTGCCAGCAGCTTGGCACTAGCGGGAGAAGATACGCAGTATTTT. This gives the protein CASSLALAGEDTQYF. Full variable domain (rest looked up from reference TRBV5-4 and TRBJ2-3): ETGVTQSPTHLIKTRGQQVTLRCSSQSGHNTVSWYQQALGQGPQFIFQYYREEENGRGNFPPRFSGLQFPNYSSELNVNALELDDSALYLCASSLALAGEDTQYFGPGTRLTVL.

This clone was seen once. The gene calls are TRBV10-2 and TRBJ2-2, with 7 bases lining up with TRBD1. This CDR3 has 15 amino acids. With V trimmed by 7 bases and J by 8 bases, 13 bases remained unmatched. The germline V gene encodes CDR1 WSHSY and CDR2 SAAADI. This chain's CDR3 is CASTGTVMGPGELFF. CDR3 DNA: TGCGCCAGCACTGGGACAGTCATGGGGCCAGGGGAGCTGTTTTTT.

With regard to this clone: A far larger clone is just one base off, so this is likely a read error. This chain joins TRBV5-1 and TRBJ2-6; 9 bases are a match to TRBD1. Germline CDR1 reads SGHRS; CDR2 reads YFSETQ. The CDR3 runs 18 residues. J gave up 3 bases and V 4 bases, and 11 bases lay outside the gene matches. CDR3 sequence reads: CASSLGTGSPGGANVLTF. The CDR3, as DNA: TGCGCCAGCAGCCTAGGGACAGGGAGTCCCGGTGGGGCCAACGTCCTGACTTTC.

This clone showed up just once. The gene calls are TRBV6-5 and TRBJ2-1; tentatively, D is TRBD1 or TRBD2 (5 bases each). The germline CDR1 and CDR2 sequences are MNHEY and SVGAGI. The CDR3 length is 15 residues. Trimming shortened V by 2 bases and J by 4 bases, and 12 bases separated the two germline ends. The CDR3 is CASSYSRGSYNEQFF. CDR3 DNA: TGTGCCAGCAGTTACAGCCGGGGCTCTTACAATGAGCAGTTCTTC.

The CDR3 region is CASSPLGERLYEQYF. DNA of the CDR3: TGCGCCAGCAGCCCCCTAGGAGAGAGACTCTACGAGCAGTACTTC. This chain connects TRBV5-1 to TRBJ2-7; D is uncertain. Germline loops: CDR1 SGHRS, CDR2 YFSETQ. The CDR3 is 15 amino acids. V lost 4 bases to trimming and J lost 3 bases, with 17 bases between them.

This chain uses TRBV29-1 with TRBJ2-3; TRBD2 matches at 12 bases. V lost 7 bases and J lost 7; bases outside the gene matches: 6. Germline CDR1 SQVTM, CDR2 ANQGSEA. The CDR3 extends over 13 amino acids. Written as DNA, the CDR3 is TGCAGCGCTTCTAGCGGGAGGGGGTATACGCAGTATTTT. It specifies CSASSGRGYTQYF.

A remark on this clone: In the same sample, other DNA sequences code for this CDR3. V gene TRBV15 combines with J gene TRBJ2-1; the match to TRBD1 covers 11 bases. Germline values: CDR1 LNHNV, CDR2 YYDKDF (reference sequence). The CDR3 is 15 residues long. Losses at the gene ends were 3 bases for V and 6 bases for J; bases not matched to a gene: 4. CDR3 nucleotide sequence: TGTGCCACCAGCAGGGCCGGGACAGGGGGCAATGAGCAGTTCTTC. Its translation: CATSRAGTGGNEQFF.

This clone was seen a few times. A read error is the likely source, as a far larger clone sits one nucleotide away. The V and J genes are TRBV7-9 and TRBJ1-1; D gene unclear. Per germline, CDR1 SEHNR and CDR2 FQNEAQ (reference sequence). CDR3 length: 12 amino acids. The CDR3 bases are TGTACCAGCAGCTCTGTCGACACTGAAGCTTTCTTT. It specifies CTSSSVDTEAFF. Complete variable domain (other parts from reference TRBV7-9 and TRBJ1-1): DTGVSQNPRHKITKRGQNVTFRCDPISEHNRLYWYRQTLGQGPEFLTYFQNEAQLEKSRLLSDRFSAERPKGSFSTLEIQRTEQGDSAMYLCTSSSVDTEAFFGQGTRLTVV.

Concerning this clone itself: This sample includes further DNA sequences coding for the same CDR3. V usage is TRBV18 and J usage is TRBJ2-5; D not resolved. V dropped 3 bases and J dropped 2 bases, with 7 bases sitting between them. The CDR3 is made up of 13 amino acids. Germline-derived CDR1 and CDR2 are KGHSH and LQKENI. The CDR3 loop is CASSPGLQETQYF. The CDR3 DNA is TGTGCCAGCTCACCGGGCCTACAAGAGACCCAGTACTTC.

The gene calls are TRBV28 and TRBJ1-1; no firm D call. Germline CDR1 MDHEN, CDR2 SYDVKM. This CDR3 comprises 13 residues. The V end lost 6 bases, the J end lost 1 base, and 9 bases lay between the germline ends. The CDR3, as DNA: TGTGCCAGCAGAACCTCACCGAACACTGAAGCTTTCTTT. This sequence encodes CASRTSPNTEAFF. Combining the CDR3 with reference TRBV28 and TRBJ1-1 gives the whole variable domain DVKVTQSSRYLVKRTGEKVFLECVQDMDHENMFWYRQDPGLGLRLIYFSYDVKMKEKGDIPEGYSVSREKKERFSLILESASTNQTSMYLCASRTSPNTEAFFGQGTRLTVV.

J is TRBJ1-1 and V is TRBV7-8; D is uncertain. Germline assignment: CDR1 SGHVS and CDR2 FQNEAQ. V dropped 1 base and J dropped 11 bases, with 17 bases sitting between them. The CDR3 sequence is 14 residues long. CDR3 DNA sequence: TGTGCCAGCAGCTTAGATCACGCTTCGTGGGAGGCTTTCTTT. It encodes CASSLDHASWEAFF. The variable domain in full, with the rest retrieved from reference TRBV7-8 and TRBJ1-1, is GAGVSQSPRYKVAKRGQDVALRCDPISGHVSLFWYQQALGQGPEFLTYFQNEAQLDKSGLPSDRFFAERPEGSVSTLKIQRTQQEDSAVYLCASSLDHASWEAFFGQGTRLTVV.

Regarding this clone: The likely explanation is a read error, given a far larger clone one base away. The same CDR3 also results from other DNA sequences found in this sample. The V and J genes are TRBV9 and TRBJ2-5, with 8 bases identical to TRBD1. The CDR3 has 14 residues. Per the germline V gene, CDR1 is SGDLS and CDR2 is YYNGEE. CDR3 sequence: CASSAGQGQETQYF. CDR3 DNA sequence: TGTGCTAGCAGCGCAGGACAGGGCCAAGAGACCCAGTACTTC.

This clone was seen ten or more times. The chain employs TRBV28 and TRBJ1-1; D possibly corresponds to TRBD1 (5 bases). The germline V gene encodes CDR1 MDHEN and CDR2 SYDVKM. V was pared by 7 bases and J by 2 bases, with 8 bases between. This CDR3 comprises 12 residues. CDR3 sequence (DNA): TGTGCCAGCAAGGGGCCCAACACTGAAGCTTTCTTT. Translating gives CASKGPNTEAFF.